The clone carrying this T cell receptor (beta chain) was seen just once. The antigen remains unidentified. V shed 1 base, J shed 6 bases, and the junction held 11 bases outside the gene matches. Germline assignment: CDR1 LNHNV and CDR2 YYDKDF (reference sequence). This CDR3 has 19 residues. This specimen comes from a study of cytomegalovirus exposure and HLA in healthy donors. Points from the study as a whole: The study flagged roughly 160 TCR beta chains as cytomegalovirus-associated.

Amplification used 60 Vbeta primers and 13 Jbeta primers. Sequencing used immunoSEQ multiplex PCR; TCRdb keeps in-frame clones, though not all of them. Of some 100,000 clones in the sample, over 70% were seen once. This sequence originates from a middle-aged man in good health and CMV-seronegative. The material sequenced was PBMCs. J is TRBJ2-1 and V is TRBV15, with 14 bases identical to TRBD2. The CDR3 DNA follows: TGTGCCACCAGCAGAGCCGGGACTAGCGGGAGATCTAGTCGCAATGAGCAGTTCTTC. This sequence encodes CATSRAGTSGRSSRNEQFF.